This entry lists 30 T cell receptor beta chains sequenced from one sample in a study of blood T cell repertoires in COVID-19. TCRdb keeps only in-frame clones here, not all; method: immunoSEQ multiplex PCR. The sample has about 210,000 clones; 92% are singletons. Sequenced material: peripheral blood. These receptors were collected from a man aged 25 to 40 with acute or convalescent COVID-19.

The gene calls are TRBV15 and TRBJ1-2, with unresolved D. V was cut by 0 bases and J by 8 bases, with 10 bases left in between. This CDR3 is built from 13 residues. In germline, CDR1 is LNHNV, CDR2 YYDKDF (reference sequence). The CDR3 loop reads CATSRDFVGGYTF. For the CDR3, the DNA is TGTGCCACCAGCAGAGATTTTGTCGGGGGCTACACCTTC.

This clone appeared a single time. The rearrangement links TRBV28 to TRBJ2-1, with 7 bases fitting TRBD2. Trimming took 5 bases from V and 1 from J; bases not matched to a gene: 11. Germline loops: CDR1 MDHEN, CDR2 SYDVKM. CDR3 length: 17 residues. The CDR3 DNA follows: TGTGCCAGCAGTACCCTTCGGGGGAGGGGATCCTACAATGAGCAGTTCTTC. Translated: CASSTLRGRGSYNEQFF. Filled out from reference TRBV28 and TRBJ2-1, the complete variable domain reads DVKVTQSSRYLVKRTGEKVFLECVQDMDHENMFWYRQDPGLGLRLIYFSYDVKMKEKGDIPEGYSVSREKKERFSLILESASTNQTSMYLCASSTLRGRGSYNEQFFGPGTRLTVL.

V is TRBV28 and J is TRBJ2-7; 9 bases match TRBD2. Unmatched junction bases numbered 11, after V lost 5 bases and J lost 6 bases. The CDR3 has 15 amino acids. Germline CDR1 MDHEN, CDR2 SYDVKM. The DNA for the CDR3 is TGTGCCAGCAGTATTAGCGGGAGTAGGGCTATCGAGCAGTACTTC. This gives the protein CASSISGSRAIEQYF.

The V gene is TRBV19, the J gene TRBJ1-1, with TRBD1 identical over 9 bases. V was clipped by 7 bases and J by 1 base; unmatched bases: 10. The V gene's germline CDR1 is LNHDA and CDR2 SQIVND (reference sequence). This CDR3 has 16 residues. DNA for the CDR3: TGTGCCAGTAATTACAGGGGGCGCAGGGGGAACACTGAAGCTTTCTTT. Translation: CASNYRGRRGNTEAFF.

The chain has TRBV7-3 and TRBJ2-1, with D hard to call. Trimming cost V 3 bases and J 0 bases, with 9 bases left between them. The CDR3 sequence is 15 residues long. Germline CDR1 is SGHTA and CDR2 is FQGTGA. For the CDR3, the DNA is TGTGCCAGCAGCTTCGAGTTGAGCTCCTACAATGAGCAGTTCTTC. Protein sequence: CASSFELSSYNEQFF. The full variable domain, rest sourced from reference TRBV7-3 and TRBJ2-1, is GAGVSQTPSNKVTEKGKYVELRCDPISGHTALYWYRQSLGQGPEFLIYFQGTGAADDSGLPNDRFFAVRPEGSVSTLKIQRTERGDSAVYLCASSFELSSYNEQFFGPGTRLTVL.

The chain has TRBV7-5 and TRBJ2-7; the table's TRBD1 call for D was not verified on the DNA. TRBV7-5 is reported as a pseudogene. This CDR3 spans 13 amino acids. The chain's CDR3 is CASPTGSTYEQYF. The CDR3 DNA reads TGTGCCAGCCCCACAGGGAGTACCTACGAGCAGTACTTC.

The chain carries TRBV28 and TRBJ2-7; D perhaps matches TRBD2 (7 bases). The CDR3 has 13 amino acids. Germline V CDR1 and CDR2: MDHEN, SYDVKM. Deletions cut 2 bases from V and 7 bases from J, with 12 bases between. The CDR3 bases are TGTGCCAGCAGTTTAGGGGGGGCTCGGGAGCAGTACTTC. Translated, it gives CASSLGGAREQYF.

In nucleotides, the CDR3 is TGTGCCAGCAGCCTATCTGGTAGTTTCAATCAGCCCCAGCATTTT. Its translation: CASSLSGSFNQPQHF. The V call is TRBV28, the J call TRBJ1-5; D unclear. Looked up from germline, CDR1 is MDHEN and CDR2 is SYDVKM. The V end lost 6 bases, the J end lost 3 bases, and 15 bases lay between the germline ends. The CDR3 runs 15 residues. The whole variable domain, remainder taken from reference TRBV28 and TRBJ1-5, is DVKVTQSSRYLVKRTGEKVFLECVQDMDHENMFWYRQDPGLGLRLIYFSYDVKMKEKGDIPEGYSVSREKKERFSLILESASTNQTSMYLCASSLSGSFNQPQHFGDGTRLSIL.

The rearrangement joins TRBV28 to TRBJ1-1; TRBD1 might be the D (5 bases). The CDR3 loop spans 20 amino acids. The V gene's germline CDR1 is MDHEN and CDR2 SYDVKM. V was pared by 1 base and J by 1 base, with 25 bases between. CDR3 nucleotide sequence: TGTGCCAGCAGTTTATTTAGCCTCAGAAGAGAAAGACAGCAGAACACTGAAGCTTTCTTT. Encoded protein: CASSLFSLRRERQQNTEAFF.

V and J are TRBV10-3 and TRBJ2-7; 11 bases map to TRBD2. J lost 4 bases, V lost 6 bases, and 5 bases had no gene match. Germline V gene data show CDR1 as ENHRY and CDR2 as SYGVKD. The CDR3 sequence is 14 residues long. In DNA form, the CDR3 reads TGTGCCATCAGGAAGACTAGCGGGGATTACGAGCAGTACTTC. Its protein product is CAIRKTSGDYEQYF.

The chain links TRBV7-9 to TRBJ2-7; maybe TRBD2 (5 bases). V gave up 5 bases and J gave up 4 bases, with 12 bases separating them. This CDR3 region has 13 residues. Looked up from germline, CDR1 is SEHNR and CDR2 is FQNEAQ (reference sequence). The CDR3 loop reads CASSARTGYEQYF. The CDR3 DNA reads TGTGCCAGCAGCGCCCGGACTGGTTACGAGCAGTACTTC.

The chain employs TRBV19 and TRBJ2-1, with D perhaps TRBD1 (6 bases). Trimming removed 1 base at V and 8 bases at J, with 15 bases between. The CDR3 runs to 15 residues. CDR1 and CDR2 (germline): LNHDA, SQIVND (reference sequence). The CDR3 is CASSIANRQADEQFF. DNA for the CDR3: TGTGCCAGTAGTATAGCCAACCGACAGGCCGATGAGCAGTTCTTC.

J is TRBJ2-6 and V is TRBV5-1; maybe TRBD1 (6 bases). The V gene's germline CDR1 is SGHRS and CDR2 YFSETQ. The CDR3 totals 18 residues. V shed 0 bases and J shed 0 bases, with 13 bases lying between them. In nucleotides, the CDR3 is TGCGCCAGCAGCTTGGCTTTGCAGGGGACCTCTGGGGCCAACGTCCTGACTTTC. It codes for CASSLALQGTSGANVLTF.

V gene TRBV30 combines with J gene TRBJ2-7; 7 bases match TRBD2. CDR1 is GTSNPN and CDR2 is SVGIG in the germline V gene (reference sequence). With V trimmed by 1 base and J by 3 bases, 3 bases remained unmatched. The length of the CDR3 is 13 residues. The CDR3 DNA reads TGTGCCTGGAGTGGGGCTAGCGGCTACGAGCAGTACTTC. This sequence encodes CAWSGASGYEQYF.

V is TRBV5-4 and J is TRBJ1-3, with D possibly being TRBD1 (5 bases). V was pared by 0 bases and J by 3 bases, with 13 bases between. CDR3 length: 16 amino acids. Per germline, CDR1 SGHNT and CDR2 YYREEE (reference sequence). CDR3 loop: CASSLAAGGVGNTIYF. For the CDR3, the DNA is TGTGCCAGCAGCTTGGCCGCAGGAGGGGTTGGAAACACCATATATTTT. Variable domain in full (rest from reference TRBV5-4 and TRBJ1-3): ETGVTQSPTHLIKTRGQQVTLRCSSQSGHNTVSWYQQALGQGPQFIFQYYREEENGRGNFPPRFSGLQFPNYSSELNVNALELDDSALYLCASSLAAGGVGNTIYFGEGSWLTVV.

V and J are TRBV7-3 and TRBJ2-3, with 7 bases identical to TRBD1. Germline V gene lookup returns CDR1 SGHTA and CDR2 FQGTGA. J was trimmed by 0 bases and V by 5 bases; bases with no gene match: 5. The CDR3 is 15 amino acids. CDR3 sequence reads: CASSPWTGSTDTQYF. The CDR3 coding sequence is TGTGCCAGCAGCCCATGGACAGGAAGCACAGATACGCAGTATTTT.

The CDR3 here is CASSYAQGARTEAFF. In nucleotides, the CDR3 is TGTGCCAGCAGTTACGCACAGGGGGCTCGGACTGAAGCTTTCTTT. V is TRBV6-6 and J is TRBJ1-1; 9 bases map to TRBD1. CDR3 length: 15 amino acids. The germline V gene has CDR1 MNHNY and CDR2 SVGAGI (reference sequence). The V segment lost 2 bases and the J segment 5 bases; nucleotides outside the gene matches: 6.

As DNA, the CDR3 is TGTGCCTGGAGTGAGGGATCCGGGACAGGCGCGGCTTTCTTT. Translated, it gives CAWSEGSGTGAAFF. The chain employs TRBV30 and TRBJ1-1; 8 bases align to TRBD1. The V and J ends lost 1 base and 11 bases, in that order; junction bases with no gene match: 12. The CDR3 length is 14 residues. Germline CDR1 GTSNPN, CDR2 SVGIG (reference sequence). The full variable domain, in which reference TRBV30 and TRBJ1-1 provide the parts outside the CDR3, is SQTIHQWPATLVQPVGSPLSLECTVEGTSNPNLYWYRQAAGRGLQLLFYSVGIGQISSEVPQNLSASRPQDRQFILSSKKLLLSDSGFYLCAWSEGSGTGAAFFGQGTRLTVV.

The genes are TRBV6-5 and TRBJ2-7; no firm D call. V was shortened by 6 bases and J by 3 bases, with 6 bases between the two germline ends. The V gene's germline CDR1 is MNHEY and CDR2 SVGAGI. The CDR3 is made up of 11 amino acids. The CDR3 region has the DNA TGTGCCAGCAGGTCAAACTACGAGCAGTACTTC. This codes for CASRSNYEQYF.

The CDR3 protein is CASSVAPLNTEAFF. The CDR3 DNA is TGTGCCAGCAGCGTAGCCCCTCTAAACACTGAAGCTTTCTTT. The chain is built from TRBV9 and TRBJ1-1; no reliable D call. V was cut by 0 bases and J by 2 bases, with 8 bases left in between. There are 14 residues in the CDR3. Germline loops: CDR1 SGDLS, CDR2 YYNGEE.

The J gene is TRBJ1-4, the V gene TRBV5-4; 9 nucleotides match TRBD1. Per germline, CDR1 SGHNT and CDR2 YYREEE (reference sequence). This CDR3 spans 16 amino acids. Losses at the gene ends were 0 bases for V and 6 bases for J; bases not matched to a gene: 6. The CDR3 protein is CASSLGGGQGDEKLFF. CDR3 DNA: TGTGCCAGCAGCTTGGGCGGGGGACAGGGAGATGAAAAACTGTTTTTT.

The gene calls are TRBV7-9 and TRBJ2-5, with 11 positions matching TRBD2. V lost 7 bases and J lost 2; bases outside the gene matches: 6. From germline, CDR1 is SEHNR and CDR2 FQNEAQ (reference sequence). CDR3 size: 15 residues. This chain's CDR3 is CASTTWTSGQETQYF. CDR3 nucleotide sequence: TGTGCCAGCACTACTTGGACTAGCGGGCAAGAGACCCAGTACTTC.

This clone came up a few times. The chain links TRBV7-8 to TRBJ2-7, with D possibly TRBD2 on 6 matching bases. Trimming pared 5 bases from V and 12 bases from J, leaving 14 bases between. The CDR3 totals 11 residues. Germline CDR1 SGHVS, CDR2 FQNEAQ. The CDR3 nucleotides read TGTGCCAGCAGCAACGGGGGTAAGCCGTACTTC. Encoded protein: CASSNGGKPYF. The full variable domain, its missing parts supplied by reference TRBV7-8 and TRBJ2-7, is GAGVSQSPRYKVAKRGQDVALRCDPISGHVSLFWYQQALGQGPEFLTYFQNEAQLDKSGLPSDRFFAERPEGSVSTLKIQRTQQEDSAVYLCASSNGGKPYFGPGTRLTVT.

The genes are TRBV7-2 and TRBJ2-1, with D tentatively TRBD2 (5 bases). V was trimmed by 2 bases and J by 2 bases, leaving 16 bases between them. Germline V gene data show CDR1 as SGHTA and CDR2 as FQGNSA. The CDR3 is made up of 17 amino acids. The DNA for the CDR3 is TGTGCCAGCAGCTTAACGGGTAACGGGGAGACCTACAATGAGCAGTTCTTC. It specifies CASSLTGNGETYNEQFF. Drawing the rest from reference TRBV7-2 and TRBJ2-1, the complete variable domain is GAGVSQSPSNKVTEKGKDVELRCDPISGHTALYWYRQSLGQGLEFLIYFQGNSAPDKSGLPSDRFSAERTGGSVSTLTIQRTQQEDSAVYLCASSLTGNGETYNEQFFGPGTRLTVL.

CDR3 residues: CASSQDWGGSYNEQFF. The CDR3 DNA reads TGTGCCAGCAGCCAAGATTGGGGGGGGTCCTACAATGAGCAGTTCTTC. The V call is TRBV3-1 (or the pseudogene TRBV3-2), the J call TRBJ2-1; 7 nucleotides align to TRBD2. With 0 bases clipped from V and 1 base from J, the junction kept 3 bases outside the gene matches. This CDR3 contains 16 residues. Germline V gives CDR1 LGHDT, CDR2 YNNKEL (reference sequence).

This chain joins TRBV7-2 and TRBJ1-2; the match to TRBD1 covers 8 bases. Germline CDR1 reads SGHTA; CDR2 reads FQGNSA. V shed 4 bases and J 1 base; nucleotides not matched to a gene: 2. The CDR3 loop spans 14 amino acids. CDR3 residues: CASSSDRGNYGYTF. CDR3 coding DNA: TGTGCCAGCAGCTCAGACAGGGGTAACTATGGCTACACCTTC.

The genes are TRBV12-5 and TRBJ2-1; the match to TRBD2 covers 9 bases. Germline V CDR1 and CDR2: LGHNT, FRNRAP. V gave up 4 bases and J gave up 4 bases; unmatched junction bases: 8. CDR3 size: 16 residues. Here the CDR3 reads CASGSTLAGLYNEQFF. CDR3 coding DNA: TGTGCTAGTGGTTCGACCCTAGCGGGATTATACAATGAGCAGTTCTTC.

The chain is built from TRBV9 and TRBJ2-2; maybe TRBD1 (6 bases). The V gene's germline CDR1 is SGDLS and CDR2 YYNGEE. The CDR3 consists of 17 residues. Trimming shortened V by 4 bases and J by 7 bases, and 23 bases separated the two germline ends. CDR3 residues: CASSSTSEGVWGGELFF. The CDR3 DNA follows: TGTGCCAGCAGCTCAACTTCAGAGGGGGTCTGGGGCGGGGAGCTGTTTTTT.

CDR3 DNA sequence: TGTGCCAGTAAAAAGCGAGGCGGCAATGAGCAGTTCTTC. It specifies CASKKRGGNEQFF. This rearrangement joins TRBV19 to TRBJ2-1; D uncertain. The V end was cut by 7 bases, the J end by 6 bases, with 13 bases between. The CDR3 spans 13 residues. Germline values: CDR1 LNHDA, CDR2 SQIVND (reference sequence).

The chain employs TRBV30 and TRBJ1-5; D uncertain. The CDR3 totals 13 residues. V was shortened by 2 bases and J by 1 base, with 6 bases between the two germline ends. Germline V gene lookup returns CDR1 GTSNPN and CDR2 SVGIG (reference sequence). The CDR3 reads CAWSLGSNQPQHF. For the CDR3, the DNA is TGTGCCTGGAGTCTGGGCAGCAATCAGCCCCAGCATTTT.